This T cell receptor beta chain was obtained from a study of blood T cells in healthy people across ages. The sample holds a few counts of this clonotype. Its target is not known. Total RNA amounts of at least 6 micrograms were extracted per sample. The use of a sample-barcoded 5' primer and a J-beta primer mix characterized a second PCR of roughly 6 to 11 cycles. Carrying 12 random nucleotides, a template-switch adaptor labeled each individual cDNA molecule. TCRdb re-derived calls from the 5' RACE reads in MiXCR, one entry per CDR3 protein. This sample has about 600,000 distinct CDR3 sequences, with around half found just once. General study points: Diversity estimates drawn from one million T cells were deemed underestimates. Among long-lived donors, naive CD4+ cells were more numerous and diversity higher than in aged donors.

This clonotype was sampled from a man older than 75 in good health. The material sequenced was blood.

DNA for the CDR3: TGTGCCATCGGTGGGACTCTAACTGCTGATGAGCAGTTCTTC. This gives the protein CAIGGTLTADEQFF. The chain combines TRBV10-3 with TRBJ2-1; tentative D call: TRBD2 (6 bases). This CDR3 region has 14 residues. The V gene's germline CDR1 is ENHRY and CDR2 SYGVKD. Deletions cut 8 bases from V and 8 bases from J, with 19 bases between.